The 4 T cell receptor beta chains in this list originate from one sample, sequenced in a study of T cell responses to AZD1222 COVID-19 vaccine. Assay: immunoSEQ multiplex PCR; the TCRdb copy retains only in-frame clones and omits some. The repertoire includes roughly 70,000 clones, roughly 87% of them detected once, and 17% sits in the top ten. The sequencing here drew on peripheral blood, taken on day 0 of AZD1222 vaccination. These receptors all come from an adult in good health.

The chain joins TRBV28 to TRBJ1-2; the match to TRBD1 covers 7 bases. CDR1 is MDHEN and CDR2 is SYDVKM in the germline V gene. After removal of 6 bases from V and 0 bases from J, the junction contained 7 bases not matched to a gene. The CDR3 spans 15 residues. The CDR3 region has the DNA TGTGCCAGCAGCCCACCGACAGGGACTAACTATGGCTACACCTTC. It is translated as CASSPPTGTNYGYTF.

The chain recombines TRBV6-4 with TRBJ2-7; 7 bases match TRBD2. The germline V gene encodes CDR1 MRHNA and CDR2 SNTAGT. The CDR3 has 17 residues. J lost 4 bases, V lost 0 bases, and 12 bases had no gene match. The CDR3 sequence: CASSDSSLRLAVYEQYF. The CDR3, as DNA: TGTGCCAGCAGTGACTCGAGTCTGAGGCTAGCGGTTTACGAGCAGTACTTC.

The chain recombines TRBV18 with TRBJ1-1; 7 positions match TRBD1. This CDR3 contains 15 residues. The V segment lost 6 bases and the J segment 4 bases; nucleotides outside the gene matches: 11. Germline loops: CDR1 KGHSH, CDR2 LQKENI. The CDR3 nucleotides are TGTGCCAGCTCCCAGGAGGGGGCGGTCGGCACTGAAGCTTTCTTT. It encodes CASSQEGAVGTEAFF.

The CDR3: CASRGTWVVNTEAFF. The CDR3 coding sequence is TGTGCCAGCAGGGGAACGTGGGTAGTGAACACTGAAGCTTTCTTT. The gene calls are TRBV6-5 and TRBJ1-1; D is uncertain. In germline, CDR1 is MNHEY, CDR2 SVGAGI. The ends were cut back, 6 bases at V and 0 bases at J, with 14 bases in the middle. This CDR3 has 15 residues.